Each of the 24 T cell receptor beta chains below was sequenced from the same sample in a study of Ad26.COV2.S vaccination and SARS-CoV-2 variants. Treatment: some 20 received Ad26.COV2.S at low or high dose, single or two shots; roughly five received placebo; per-sample allocation not given. Day 63 after the first vaccine or placebo injection was the time point for sampling. Here immunoSEQ multiplex PCR was the method, and the copy in TCRdb shows in-frame clones only, minus some. The profile covers more than 250,000 clones, with about 89% appearing a single time and less than 3.5% taken by the ten largest. The material was peripheral blood, obtained in a trial of Ad26.COV2.S vaccine versus placebo. The receptors come from a person between 18 and 65 years old who received the Ad26.COV2.S COVID-19 vaccine or a placebo.

This clone was seen a single time. V is TRBV5-6 and J is TRBJ2-7; TRBD1 is a possible D gene (6 bases). Germline V lookup: CDR1 SGHDT, CDR2 YYEEEE. The CDR3 sequence is 14 residues long. The V end lost 3 bases, the J end lost 6 bases, and 16 bases lay between the germline ends. CDR3 bases: TGTGCCAGCAGCTCAAACAGGGCATGGAGCGAGCAGTACTTC. Amino acids: CASSSNRAWSEQYF.

The J gene is TRBJ2-3, the V gene TRBV11-1; 13 bases map to TRBD2. The CDR3 runs to 16 residues. The V gene end was trimmed by 4 bases and the J gene end by 3 bases; junction bases not matched to a gene: 4. Germline-derived CDR1 and CDR2 are SGHAT and FQDESV (reference sequence). This CDR3 is CASSWTSGGGTDTQYF. Here the CDR3 DNA reads TGTGCCAGCAGCTGGACTAGCGGGGGCGGGACAGATACGCAGTATTTT.

The J gene is TRBJ2-1, the V gene TRBV24-1; 14 positions agree with TRBD2. Germline assignment: CDR1 KGHDR and CDR2 SFDVKD. The CDR3 is 16 residues long. Trimming took 4 bases from V and 9 from J; bases not matched to a gene: 7. The CDR3 here is CATSDGLAGGGGEQFF. The DNA of the CDR3 is TGTGCCACCAGTGACGGACTAGCGGGAGGAGGGGGTGAGCAGTTCTTC.

This chain uses TRBV7-2 with TRBJ1-5; possibly TRBD1 for D (6 bases). CDR3 size: 14 residues. CDR1 and CDR2 from the germline V gene are SGHTA and FQGNSA. Trimming took 7 bases from V and 7 from J, leaving 17 bases between them. This CDR3 is CASIVTAGEQPQHF. CDR3 sequence (DNA): TGTGCCAGCATCGTCACGGCAGGGGAGCAGCCCCAGCATTTT.

This clone was counted a few times. V is TRBV4-1 and J is TRBJ1-5; D uncertain. Germline V lookup: CDR1 MGHRA, CDR2 YSYEKL. CDR3 size: 15 residues. V lost 1 base and J lost 2, with 9 bases in between. CDR3 DNA sequence: TGCGCCAGCAGCCAAGCCGGCTCGCGCAATCAGCCCCAGCATTTT. Translating gives CASSQAGSRNQPQHF.

The rearrangement links TRBV6-6 to TRBJ2-5; D might be TRBD1 (6 bases). The CDR3 is 14 residues long. Germline V gene data show CDR1 as MNHNY and CDR2 as SVGAGI (reference sequence). The V end was cut by 8 bases, the J end by 4 bases, with 17 bases between. This CDR3 is CASRKPGVAETQYF. Here the CDR3 DNA reads TGTGCCAGCCGAAAACCAGGGGTAGCAGAGACCCAGTACTTC.

On this clone: A junction end diverges from the germline sequence, so it may reflect a read error. The rearrangement uses TRBV15 and TRBJ2-1, with D perhaps given as TRBD1 or TRBD2 (5 bases each). CDR3 length: 15 amino acids. Germline V gene sequence: CDR1 LNHNV, CDR2 YYDKDF (reference sequence). The CDR3 reads CATSSRAAGRSPGVF. The CDR3 DNA follows: TGTGCCACCAGCAGCCGGGCGGCAGGGCGGTCCCCCGGGGTCTTC.

This clone was recorded a few times. The J gene is TRBJ1-6, the V gene TRBV4-2; no clear D gene. The CDR3 runs to 16 residues. With 0 bases removed from V and 0 bases from J, the gap between germline ends came to 6 bases. Germline-derived CDR1 and CDR2 are LGHNA and YNFKEQ. The CDR3 DNA reads as TGTGCCAGCAGCCAAGATTTCAGCTCCTATAATTCACCCCTCCACTTT. Translated: CASSQDFSSYNSPLHF.

The rearrangement links TRBV5-1 to TRBJ1-1; 7 bases align to TRBD1. J lost 4 bases, V lost 1 base, and 10 bases had no gene match. The germline V gene has CDR1 SGHRS and CDR2 YFSETQ. This CDR3 is 16 amino acids long. DNA of the CDR3: TGCGCCAGCAGCTTGTCTAAGGGGGCCGTGGGCACTGAAGCTTTCTTT. Residues: CASSLSKGAVGTEAFF. Full variable domain (remainder filled in from reference TRBV5-1 and TRBJ1-1): KAGVTQTPRYLIKTRGQQVTLSCSPISGHRSVSWYQQTPGQGLQFLFEYFSETQRNKGNFPGRFSGRQFSNSRSEMNVSTLELGDSALYLCASSLSKGAVGTEAFFGQGTRLTVV.

In this sample, this clone turned up once. J is TRBJ2-7 and V is TRBV6-5; 13 bases match TRBD2. The CDR3 is made up of 16 amino acids. V lost 0 bases and J lost 2; bases outside the gene matches: 1. From germline, CDR1 is MNHEY and CDR2 SVGAGI. DNA for the CDR3: TGTGCCAGCAGTTACTCGGGACTAGCGGGAACCTACGAGCAGTACTTC. Its translation: CASSYSGLAGTYEQYF.

Only a few counts were recorded for this clone. This chain links TRBV2 with TRBJ2-7; TRBD2 matches 14 bases. The CDR3 contains 14 residues. CDR1 is SNHLY, CDR2 FYNNEI, per germline. The J segment lost 6 bases and the V segment lost 7 bases, leaving 5 bases of the junction unmatched. CDR3 coding DNA: TGTGCCAGCACCCCAGGACTAGCGGGAGGCGAGCAGTACTTC. Protein sequence: CASTPGLAGGEQYF.

The V and J genes are TRBV2 and TRBJ2-5; perhaps D is TRBD1 or TRBD2 (6 bases each). V was pared by 7 bases and J by 0 bases, with 15 bases between. This CDR3 is built from 15 residues. Germline CDR1 reads SNHLY; CDR2 reads FYNNEI. This chain's CDR3 is CASTWGAHHQETQYF. The DNA for the CDR3 is TGTGCCAGCACCTGGGGGGCTCATCACCAAGAGACCCAGTACTTC.

This chain links TRBV2 with TRBJ1-3; TRBD1 aligns across 7 bases. V gave up 5 bases and J gave up 1 base; unmatched junction bases: 5. Germline V gene lookup returns CDR1 SNHLY and CDR2 FYNNEI. This CDR3 has 15 amino acids. This CDR3 reads CASSNDRVSGNTIYF. The CDR3, as DNA: TGTGCCAGCAGTAACGACAGGGTGTCTGGAAACACCATATATTTT.

V usage is TRBV30 and J usage is TRBJ2-7; TRBD2 matches 14 bases. Germline V CDR1 and CDR2: GTSNPN, SVGIG (reference sequence). The CDR3 has 15 amino acids. The V and J ends lost 3 bases and 7 bases, in that order; junction bases with no gene match: 8. CDR3: CAWSSGLAGVGEQYF. DNA for the CDR3: TGTGCCTGGAGCTCGGGACTAGCGGGAGTGGGGGAGCAGTACTTC.

V usage is TRBV10-1 and J usage is TRBJ2-5; D call uncertain. The V gene lost 4 bases and the J gene lost 1 base, with 7 bases spanning the gap. The germline CDR1 and CDR2 sequences are WNHNN and SYGVQD (reference sequence). The CDR3 loop spans 13 amino acids. CDR3 bases: TGCGCCAGCAGTGCCCAGGTCCAAGAGACCCAGTACTTC. It translates to CASSAQVQETQYF.

The V and J genes are TRBV6-5 and TRBJ2-7, with 7 positions matching TRBD1. CDR1 is MNHEY, CDR2 SVGAGI, per germline. The ends lost 8 bases at V and 3 bases at J; junction bases unmatched: 10. This CDR3 region has 14 residues. CDR3 loop: CASGSSGQLYEQYF. In DNA, the CDR3 is TGTGCCAGCGGTTCCTCGGGACAGCTCTACGAGCAGTACTTC.

This clone was seen a handful of times. This sequence joins TRBV7-9 and TRBJ1-2, with D unclear. Trimming left V 0 bases short and J 2 bases short, with 13 bases between. From germline, CDR1 is SEHNR and CDR2 FQNEAQ (reference sequence). This CDR3 is built from 16 residues. The CDR3 sequence: CASSLANTYMNYGYTF. DNA of the CDR3: TGTGCCAGCAGCTTAGCGAACACTTACATGAACTATGGCTACACCTTC.

The chain joins TRBV15 to TRBJ2-7; 9 bases line up with TRBD1. V lost 0 bases and J lost 3; bases outside the gene matches: 9. Per germline, CDR1 LNHNV and CDR2 YYDKDF (reference sequence). CDR3 length equals 17 residues. CDR3 sequence: CATSRETGTGFYYEQYF. CDR3 nucleotide sequence: TGTGCCACCAGCAGAGAAACCGGGACAGGGTTTTACTACGAGCAGTACTTC.

The genes are TRBV7-6 and TRBJ1-5, with 8 bases identical to TRBD1. V lost 5 bases and J lost 2; bases outside the gene matches: 2. CDR3 length: 14 amino acids. Per the germline V gene, CDR1 is SGHVS and CDR2 is FNYEAQ. CDR3: CASSPGQGNQPQHF. The CDR3 DNA is TGTGCCAGCAGCCCGGGACAGGGCAATCAGCCCCAGCATTTT.

This clone has just one count. The chain is built from TRBV9 and TRBJ2-2, with D uncertain. Trimming stripped 0 bases from V and 8 bases from J, with 14 bases between. Germline V gives CDR1 SGDLS, CDR2 YYNGEE. The CDR3 consists of 15 residues. CDR3 region: CASSVDVVTRGELFF. Written as DNA, the CDR3 is TGTGCCAGCAGCGTAGACGTGGTGACAAGGGGGGAGCTGTTTTTT. Drawing the rest from reference TRBV9 and TRBJ2-2, the complete variable domain is DSGVTQTPKHLITATGQRVTLRCSPRSGDLSVYWYQQSLDQGLQFLIQYYNGEERAKGNILERFSAQQFPDLHSELNLSSLELGDSALYFCASSVDVVTRGELFFGEGSRLTVL.

This clone was picked up a small number of times. V usage is TRBV9 and J usage is TRBJ2-5, with 8 bases identical to TRBD2. J lost 5 bases, V lost 2 bases, and 8 bases had no gene match. Germline V CDR1 and CDR2: SGDLS, YYNGEE. There are 15 residues in the CDR3. CDR3 nucleotides: TGTGCCAGCAGCGTCAACGGACTAGCTTTTGAGACCCAGTACTTC. Translated: CASSVNGLAFETQYF.

The V and J genes are TRBV27 and TRBJ1-2, with D possibly TRBD1 on 5 matching bases. Germline V gene data show CDR1 as MNHEY and CDR2 as SMNVEV (reference sequence). CDR3 length: 12 amino acids. V lost 5 bases and J 2 bases, leaving 6 bases between the germline ends. The CDR3: CASSRGNYGYTF. CDR3 sequence (DNA): TGTGCCAGCAGTCGGGGGAACTATGGCTACACCTTC.

This chain uses TRBV7-2 with TRBJ2-7; 10 bases are shared with TRBD2. J gave up 4 bases and V 5 bases, and 8 bases lay outside the gene matches. This CDR3 spans 15 amino acids. Germline CDR1 and CDR2: SGHTA and FQGNSA. Written as DNA, the CDR3 is TGTGCCAGCAGCACCTCTAGCGGGAGACAGTACGAGCAGTACTTC. Its protein product is CASSTSSGRQYEQYF.

The gene calls are TRBV19 and TRBJ2-7, with D possibly matching TRBD1 (5 bases). This CDR3 is built from 13 residues. The germline V gene encodes CDR1 LNHDA and CDR2 SQIVND (reference sequence). The ends were cut back, 1 base at V and 3 bases at J, with 7 bases in the middle. CDR3 sequence: CASSIGQYYEQYF. In DNA, the CDR3 is TGTGCCAGTAGTATAGGACAGTACTACGAGCAGTACTTC. The full variable domain, rest sourced from reference TRBV19 and TRBJ2-7, is DGGITQSPKYLFRKEGQNVTLSCEQNLNHDAMYWYRQDPGQGLRLIYYSQIVNDFQKGDIAEGYSVSREKKESFPLTVTSAQKNPTAFYLCASSIGQYYEQYFGPGTRLTVT.